What follows are 14 T cell receptor beta chains derived from one specimen sequenced in a study of tumor and adjacent non-tumor tissue in lung cancer. RNA was extracted from bulk tissue without any cell sorting. Three rounds of nested PCR, following a modified ARM-PCR protocol, produced the TCRbeta library. TCRdb re-called the multiplex PCR reads with MiXCR, one entry per CDR3 protein. The repertoire includes about 90,000 distinct CDR3 sequences, 61% of them detected once, and around 14% sits in the top ten. The sample comprised lung tumor tissue. The source is a man between 65 and 79 years old with non-small cell lung cancer.

Worth noting for this clonotype: A much larger clone lies a single base off, so this may be a read error. This chain's CDR3 is CSARDLGVSYKQYF. CDR3 DNA sequence: TGCAGTGCTAGAGATCTGGGGGTGTCCTACAAGCAGTACTTC. The rearrangement uses TRBV20-1 and TRBJ2-7; D tentatively reads TRBD1 or TRBD2 (5 bases each). Germline V gene sequence: CDR1 DFQATT, CDR2 SNEGSKA (reference sequence). This CDR3 comprises 14 residues.

A note on this clonotype: At one of its ends the junction is not consistent with the germline gene, which may arise from a read error. The chain joins TRBV11-2 to TRBJ2-1; 11 bases line up with TRBD2. Germline V lookup: CDR1 SGHAT, CDR2 FQNNGV. This CDR3 spans 18 amino acids. This chain's CDR3 is CASSFRLAGMSSYNEQLF. The CDR3 DNA follows: TGTGCCAGTAGCTTTCGACTAGCGGGGATGAGCTCCTACAATGAGCAGCTCTTC.

This chain links TRBV5-1 with TRBJ2-7; D gene uncertain. This CDR3 has 14 residues. V lost 0 bases to trimming and J lost 0 bases, with 7 bases between them. Germline loops: CDR1 SGHRS, CDR2 YFSETQ. CDR3 nucleotide sequence: TGCGCCAGCAGCTTGGCGGAGATCTCCTACGAGCAGTACTTC. This codes for CASSLAEISYEQYF.

Ten or more counts support this clonotype. The J gene is TRBJ2-1, the V gene TRBV5-4, with D possibly being TRBD2 (6 bases). Between the trimmed V and J ends, which lost 5 bases and 6 bases, there was a span of 27 bases. There are 18 residues in the CDR3. The germline V gene encodes CDR1 SGHNT and CDR2 YYREEE (reference sequence). The CDR3: CASSASPFSRREGNEQFF. The CDR3 nucleotides are TGTGCCAGCAGTGCCTCCCCCTTTAGCCGGAGGGAAGGCAATGAGCAGTTCTTC.

A note on this clonotype: A read error may be the cause here, since a much bigger clone is one base away. The chain uses TRBV20-1 and TRBJ2-4; D is ambiguous. The CDR3 runs 15 residues. Germline assignment: CDR1 DFQATT and CDR2 SNEGSKA (reference sequence). The CDR3 region is CSATSGPIAKNIQCF. DNA for the CDR3: TGCAGTGCGACCTCCGGACCGATAGCCAAAAACATTCAGTGCTTC.

V gene TRBV10-2 combines with J gene TRBJ2-5; TRBD2 is a possible D gene (6 bases). CDR1 WSHSY and CDR2 SAAADI come from the germline V gene. Between the trimmed V and J ends, which lost 1 base and 1 base, there was a span of 13 bases. CDR3 length equals 16 residues. Here the CDR3 DNA reads TGCGCCAGCAGTGAGTGGGCTAGCGAGGTCCAAGAGACCCAGTACTTC. This sequence encodes CASSEWASEVQETQYF.

Comment on this clonotype: Sequence at one end of the junction differs from germline and may be a read error. The chain carries TRBV6-1 and TRBJ1-4; D possibly corresponds to TRBD1 (6 bases). Germline-derived CDR1 and CDR2 are MNHNS and SASEGT. The CDR3 extends over 14 amino acids. The CDR3 DNA sequence: TGTGCCAGCAGTGAAAGGAGAGGGGGTCGAAAACTGCTTTTT. It codes for CASSERRGGRKLLF.

This clonotype was found many times. The J gene is TRBJ2-7, the V gene TRBV28; 9 bases line up with TRBD1. The germline gives CDR1 MDHEN, CDR2 SYDVKM. V was pared by 6 bases and J by 1 base, with 10 bases of the junction left unmatched. This CDR3 region has 16 residues. CDR3 DNA: TGTGCCAGCAGCTTAATCCGGGACAGGGTGTCCTACGAGCAGTACTTC. Translation gives CASSLIRDRVSYEQYF.

The rearrangement joins TRBV11-2 to TRBJ2-1; D remains unclear. The CDR3 has 12 amino acids. Trimming cost V 10 bases and J 8 bases, with 15 bases left between them. CDR1 and CDR2 from the germline V gene are SGHAT and FQNNGV. CDR3 nucleotide sequence: TGTGCCATCAGATTAACTCAAGATGAGCAGTTCTTC. It codes for CAIRLTQDEQFF. Full variable domain (missing parts from reference TRBV11-2 and TRBJ2-1): EAGVAQSPRYKIIEKRQSVAFWCNPISGHATLYWYQQILGQGPKLLIQFQNNGVVDDSQLPKDRFSAERLKGVDSTLKIQPAKLEDSAVYLCAIRLTQDEQFFGPGTRLTVL.

In the case of this clonotype: Germline and junction disagree at one end, which may indicate a read error. V is TRBV29-1 and J is TRBJ2-1, with TRBD2 identical over 10 bases. This CDR3 is built from 16 residues. The germline CDR1 and CDR2 sequences are SQVTM and ANQGSEA. CDR3 DNA sequence: TGCAGCGTTTTTGCCCTTAGCGGGAGGCTTTACAATGAGCACTTCTTC. Its translation: CSVFALSGRLYNEHFF.

With respect to this clonotype: Mismatch with germline at one junction end may stem from a read error. This chain links TRBV24-1 with TRBJ2-6, with a weak D call TRBD1 (6 bases). Germline V gene data show CDR1 as KGHDR and CDR2 as SFDVKD. The CDR3 has 16 residues. In DNA, the CDR3 is TGTGTCACCAGTAGACAGGAACCCTCTGGGGCCAACGTCCTGACTTTC. This translates into CVTSRQEPSGANVLTF.

Of note for this clonotype: The conserved phenylalanine or tryptophan normally closing the CDR3 is absent here, so this likely arose from a read error. The CDR3 DNA reads TGTGCCAGCAGCCAAGATACGAGGGAGGGGTACAATGAGCAGTTCCTC. Translation gives CASSQDTREGYNEQFL. The chain recombines TRBV4-1 with TRBJ2-1; 7 nucleotides agree with TRBD2. CDR3 length equals 16 residues. CDR1 and CDR2 from the germline V gene are MGHRA and YSYEKL.

On this clonotype: The junction departs from germline at one end; a sequencing error may be responsible. This chain connects TRBV10-2 to TRBJ1-5, with 10 bases identical to TRBD1. The germline V gene encodes CDR1 WSHSY and CDR2 SAAADI. The length of the CDR3 is 15 residues. CDR3 coding DNA: TGCGCCAGAAGTCCGGGACAGGGGTCTGGGCAGCCCCAGTATTTC. Protein: CARSPGQGSGQPQYF.

This clonotype was picked up one time. The germline gene is not matched at one end of the junction; a read error may be the cause. This chain links TRBV11-2 with TRBJ2-2; the D gene is possibly TRBD2 (5 bases). Germline V lookup: CDR1 SGHAT, CDR2 FQNNGV. The CDR3 contains 15 residues. CDR3 amino acids: CASSLDTGRTGELFF. The CDR3, as DNA: TGTGCCAGCAGTTTAGACACGGGGAGAACCGGGGAGCTATTTTTT.